Listed here is a single T cell receptor (beta chain). The table came from immunoSEQ multiplex PCR; TCRdb's copy has only in-frame clones and leaves some out. This repertoire shows more than 40,000 clones, approximately 78% found once; its top ten account for 3.3%. The entry originates in a study of radiotherapy plus CTLA-4 blockade in lung cancer. V gave up 4 bases and J gave up 6 bases, with 12 bases separating them. The CDR3 covers 12 residues. The V gene's germline CDR1 is GTSNPN and CDR2 SVGIG (reference sequence). Source: peripheral blood, taken from a patient treated with radiotherapy plus ipilimumab. The chain is built from TRBV30 and TRBJ1-2; the D is unclear. The TCR originated in a human donor with non-small cell lung cancer who had stable disease on radiotherapy plus ipilimumab. CDR3 sequence (DNA): TGTGCCTGGACTACGGGAGGCAATGGCTACACCTTC. Protein sequence: CAWTTGGNGYTF. Combining the CDR3 with reference TRBV30 and TRBJ1-2 gives the whole variable domain SQTIHQWPATLVQPVGSPLSLECTVEGTSNPNLYWYRQAAGRGLQLLFYSVGIGQISSEVPQNLSASRPQDRQFILSSKKLLLSDSGFYLCAWTTGGNGYTFGSGTRLTVV.